A selection of T cell receptor beta chains follows, all from one sample in a study of shared clonotypes between healthy human individuals. TCRdb's copy holds only in-frame clones and misses some; the assay was immunoSEQ multiplex PCR. The table lists about 2.3 million clones, 85% to 95% of them singletons, with 0.3% to 0.4% in the top ten. The sample consisted of naive CD4+ T cells from PBMCs. These receptors came from a man between 18 and 35 years old in good health. Some clones in this sample may be carry-over from other donors' samples. Both conserved end residues are part of each CDR3. D genes are given only for firm matches. Not every row has a clone size; where given, it reads once, few, many or a size class.

NA	TRBV5-8	TRBJ1-5	NA	CASSLGSRRGNQPQHF	TGTGCCAGCAGCTTGGGTAGCCGACGGGGCAATCAGCCCCAGCATTTT
NA	TRBV18	TRBJ1-5	NA	CASSRTQHSNQPQHF	TGTGCCAGCTCAAGGACCCAACATAGCAATCAGCCCCAGCATTTT
NA	TRBV6-1	TRBJ1-2	once	CASSPQDNYGYTF	TGTGCCAGCAGCCCTCAGGATAACTATGGCTACACCTTC
TRBD2	TRBV9	TRBJ2-3	NA	CASSVGAGGSGTDTQYF	TGTGCCAGCAGCGTGGGGGCGGGAGGTAGTGGCACAGATACGCAGTATTTT
TRBD2	TRBV27	TRBJ2-1	NA	CASRRLAGVYNEQFF	TGTGCCAGCAGGCGACTAGCGGGAGTTTACAATGAGCAGTTCTTC
TRBD1	TRBV7-9	TRBJ2-7	NA	CASSWGTGSSEQYF	TGTGCCAGCAGCTGGGGGACAGGGTCGAGCGAGCAGTACTTC
NA	TRBV11-2	TRBJ2-1	NA	CASSFVGAGYNEQFF	TGTGCCAGCAGCTTCGTGGGAGCCGGGTACAATGAGCAGTTCTTC
NA	TRBV7-7	TRBJ2-1	NA	CASSLVAGDGGEQFF	TGTGCCAGCAGCTTAGTGGCAGGGGATGGGGGTGAGCAGTTCTTC
NA	TRBV28	TRBJ1-5	NA	CASSFQGMSQPQHF	TGTGCCAGCAGTTTTCAGGGAATGAGTCAGCCCCAGCATTTT
TRBD1	TRBV27	TRBJ1-5	NA	CASSPPDRAYQPQHF	TGTGCCAGCAGTCCACCGGACAGGGCTTATCAGCCCCAGCATTTT
TRBD2	TRBV5-1	TRBJ2-3	NA	CASSLDAGGATDTQYF	TGCGCCAGCAGCTTGGATGCGGGAGGGGCCACAGATACGCAGTATTTT
NA	TRBV11-2	TRBJ1-2	once	CASSLAWTDAYGYTF	TGTGCCAGCAGCTTGGCATGGACAGACGCCTATGGCTACACCTTC
NA	TRBV30	TRBJ2-7	NA	CAWSRQYEQYF	TGTGCCTGGAGTAGGCAGTACGAGCAGTACTTC
NA	TRBV5-1	TRBJ1-1	NA	CASRTGVSTEAFF	TGCGCCAGCAGAACCGGGGTAAGCACTGAAGCTTTCTTT
TRBD1	TRBV30	TRBJ1-1	NA	CAWTLRQGRDTEAFF	TGTGCCTGGACCCTTCGACAGGGGAGGGACACTGAAGCTTTCTTT
NA	TRBV6-5	TRBJ1-3	NA	CASSYSSGNTIYF	TGTGCCAGCAGTTACTCCTCGGGGAACACCATATATTTT
NA	TRBV7-8	TRBJ2-7	NA	CASSSYRGSYEQYF	TGTGCCAGCAGTAGTTATAGGGGATCCTACGAGCAGTACTTC
NA	TRBV6-1	TRBJ1-5	NA	CASSEINISNQPQHF	TGTGCCAGCAGTGAAATAAACATAAGCAATCAGCCCCAGCATTTT
NA	TRBV6-1	TRBJ2-1	NA	CAGAAYNEQFF	TGTGCCGGGGCGGCCTACAATGAGCAGTTCTTC
NA	TRBV5-6	TRBJ2-7	NA	CASSLDRRSYEQYF	TGTGCCAGCAGCTTGGACAGGCGCTCCTACGAGCAGTACTTC
NA	TRBV6-1	TRBJ2-1	NA	CASRGGGRQHNEQFF	TGTGCCAGCAGGGGCGGAGGCAGGCAACACAATGAGCAGTTCTTC
TRBD1	TRBV29-1	TRBJ2-4	NA	CSARRARGQGKNIQYF	TGCAGCGCTCGACGGGCCAGGGGGCAAGGCAAAAACATTCAGTACTTC
NA	TRBV15	TRBJ1-3	NA	CATSREMDSGNTIYF	TGTGCCACCAGCAGAGAAATGGATTCTGGAAACACCATATATTTT
NA	TRBV29-1	TRBJ2-3	NA	CSVTVGGRRDTQYF	TGCAGCGTTACCGTAGGGGGAAGGAGGGATACGCAGTATTTT
NA	TRBV9	TRBJ2-3	NA	CASSPSRATDTQYF	TGTGCCAGCAGCCCCTCTAGGGCCACAGATACGCAGTATTTT
TRBD1	TRBV19	TRBJ1-5	NA	CASRERGGQRSNQPQHF	TGTGCCAGTAGGGAAAGGGGGGGACAGAGAAGCAATCAGCCCCAGCATTTT
NA	TRBV7-6	TRBJ2-5	NA	CASSPDWQTQYF	TGTGCCAGCAGCCCCGACTGGCAGACCCAGTACTTC
TRBD2	TRBV18	TRBJ2-2	NA	CASSPNHGASGMTGELFF	TGTGCCAGCTCACCAAACCACGGGGCTAGCGGGATGACCGGGGAGCTGTTTTTT
NA	TRBV4-1	TRBJ1-5	once	CASSQTGHSNQPQHF	TGCGCCAGCAGCCAAACGGGACATAGCAATCAGCCCCAGCATTTT
NA	TRBV4-3	TRBJ1-2	few	CASSQEVRGNGYTF	TGCGCCAGCAGCCAAGAAGTGAGGGGAAATGGCTACACCTTC
NA	TRBV5-3	TRBJ2-1	NA	CVKKGFYNEQFF	TGTGTCAAAAAAGGATTCTACAATGAGCAGTTCTTC
NA	TRBV25-1	TRBJ2-2	NA	CASRMSGGELFF	TGTGCCAGCAGGATGTCTGGGGGGGAGCTGTTTTTT
NA	TRBV30	TRBJ2-1	NA	CAWSVQGREQFF	TGTGCCTGGAGTGTACAAGGGCGGGAGCAGTTCTTC
NA	TRBV5-4	TRBJ1-1	NA	CASSLDGANTEAFF	TGTGCCAGCAGCTTGGATGGGGCAAACACTGAAGCTTTCTTT
TRBD2	TRBV6-1	TRBJ2-2	NA	CASSGRLAGGPVSAGELFF	TGTGCCAGCAGTGGACGACTAGCGGGAGGGCCGGTTAGTGCCGGGGAGCTGTTTTTT
NA	TRBV5-1	TRBJ1-1	NA	CASSPIADSEAFF	TGCGCCAGCAGCCCCATCGCGGACAGTGAAGCTTTCTTT
NA	TRBV28	TRBJ2-4	NA	CASSSHVAIIPPRAKNIQYF	TGTGCCAGCAGTTCTCATGTAGCGATCATTCCGCCTCGTGCCAAAAACATTCAGTACTTC
TRBD1	TRBV7-8	TRBJ2-3	NA	CASTQKPPGTGGIWDTQYF	TGTGCCAGCACCCAAAAGCCCCCGGGTACAGGGGGCATTTGGGATACGCAGTATTTT
NA	TRBV6-5	TRBJ2-7	NA	CASSAGYEQYF	TGTGCCAGCAGCGCGGGCTACGAGCAGTACTTC
NA	TRBV10-3	TRBJ1-2	once	CAISESEGTSGYTF	TGTGCCATCAGTGAGTCAGAGGGGACGAGTGGCTACACCTTC
TRBD1	TRBV5-1	TRBJ1-1	NA	CASSLAPVGQGQNTEAFF	TGCGCCAGCAGCTTGGCCCCCGTCGGACAGGGACAAAACACTGAAGCTTTCTTT
NA	TRBV6-1	TRBJ1-5	NA	CASSEDDRISNQPQHF	TGTGCCAGCAGTGAAGATGACAGGATTAGCAATCAGCCCCAGCATTTT
NA	TRBV18	TRBJ2-7	NA	CASSPGGSMGYEQYF	TGTGCCAGCTCACCGGGGGGCTCAATGGGGTACGAGCAGTACTTC
NA	TRBV5-1	TRBJ2-3	NA	CASSLGSGPSADTQYF	TGCGCCAGCAGCTTGGGCAGTGGGCCCTCCGCAGATACGCAGTATTTT
NA	TRBV6-5	TRBJ1-4	NA	CASSHNRRHEKLFF	TGTGCCAGCAGCCATAACAGGAGACATGAAAAACTGTTTTTT
NA	TRBV27	TRBJ2-7	NA	CASHAVGRVPYEQYF	TGTGCCAGCCATGCAGTGGGCAGGGTGCCATACGAGCAGTACTTC
NA	TRBV6-5	TRBJ1-2	NA	CASSYAYFNGYTF	TGTGCCAGCAGTTACGCTTATTTTAATGGCTACACCTTC
NA	TRBV5-1	TRBJ2-2	NA	CASSSHRENTGELFF	TGCGCCAGCAGCTCCCACAGGGAAAACACCGGGGAGCTGTTTTTT
NA	TRBV5-1	TRBJ1-2	NA	CASSYNGRYTF	TGCGCCAGCAGCTACAACGGTCGGTACACCTTC
TRBD1	TRBV5-4	TRBJ2-7	NA	CASNRNPGGRHEQYF	TGTGCCAGCAACAGAAATCCAGGGGGAAGGCACGAGCAGTACTTC
TRBD1	TRBV19	TRBJ1-5	NA	CASSPHGQGSNQPQHF	TGTGCCAGTAGTCCCCATGGACAGGGGAGCAATCAGCCCCAGCATTTT
NA	TRBV25-1	TRBJ2-2	NA	CASSDSSRGTGELFF	TGTGCCAGCAGTGATTCCTCGCGAGGTACCGGGGAGCTGTTTTTT
NA	TRBV6-5	TRBJ2-3	NA	CASSPGRTDTQYF	TGTGCCAGCAGCCCGGGGCGCACAGATACGCAGTATTTT
NA	TRBV5-4	TRBJ1-4	NA	CASSQGPVGEKLFF	TGTGCCAGCAGCCAGGGTCCCGTAGGGGAAAAACTGTTTTTT
NA	TRBV6-5	TRBJ1-1	few	CASSTIWESNTEAFF	TGTGCCAGCAGTACAATTTGGGAATCAAACACTGAAGCTTTCTTT
NA	TRBV19	TRBJ2-1	NA	CASSSFEQFF	TGTGCCAGTAGTTCCTTTGAGCAGTTCTTC
TRBD2	TRBV6-1	TRBJ2-1	NA	CASRGRLADYNEQFF	TGTGCCAGCAGGGGGAGGCTAGCGGATTACAATGAGCAGTTCTTC
NA	TRBV15	TRBJ1-2	NA	CATSSPDSYGYTF	TGTGCCACCAGCTCGCCGGACAGCTATGGCTACACCTTC
TRBD2	TRBV28	TRBJ2-3	NA	CASSRTSGLTDTQYF	TGTGCCAGCAGTAGGACTAGCGGCCTCACAGATACGCAGTATTTT